This TCR beta chain was identified in a study of cytomegalovirus exposure and HLA in healthy donors. 13 Jbeta primers and 60 Vbeta primers were used for the PCR. In the original processing: As a later analysis found, there were approximately 80 million unique TCR beta chains, of which 8.5 million to 13 million were shared. The data were produced by immunoSEQ multiplex PCR, yet TCRdb's version contains in-frame clones alone and is incomplete. The V and J calls and clone size come from that table; D and trimming were worked out from the DNA. The sample has some 170,000 clones; roughly 79% are singletons. General study results and limits: TCR sequences were mostly rare, though some public TCRs occurred in many donors. Most of the CMV-associated TCR beta chains (in a later analysis) appeared to be HLA-restricted.

In regard to this clone: Its antigen is undetermined.

Trimming cost V 6 bases and J 1 base, with 9 bases left between them. CDR1 and CDR2 from the germline V gene are MNHEY and SVGAGI. The CDR3 has 13 amino acids. The V call is TRBV6-5, the J call TRBJ1-1; D not resolved. Sequenced material: PBMCs. This TCR was recovered from a woman aged 18-29 years in good health and CMV-seropositive. Here the CDR3 DNA reads TGTGCCAGCAGCCCTAGTCAGAACACTGAAGCTTTCTTT. Protein sequence: CASSPSQNTEAFF.